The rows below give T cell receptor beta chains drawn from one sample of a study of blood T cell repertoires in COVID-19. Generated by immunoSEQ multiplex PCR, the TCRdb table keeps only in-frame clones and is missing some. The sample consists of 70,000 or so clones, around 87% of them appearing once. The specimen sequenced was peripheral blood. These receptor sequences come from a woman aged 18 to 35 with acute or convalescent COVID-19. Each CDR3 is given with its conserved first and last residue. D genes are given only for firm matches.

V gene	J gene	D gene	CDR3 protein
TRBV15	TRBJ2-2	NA	CATSGARGTGELFF
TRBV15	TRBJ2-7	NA	CATSRPDRRYEQYF
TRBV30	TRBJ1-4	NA	CAWGDGVNEKLFF
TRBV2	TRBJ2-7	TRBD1	CASSGGQGSYEQYF
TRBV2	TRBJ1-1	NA	CASRPPSSGGTEAFF
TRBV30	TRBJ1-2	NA	CAAFRASYGYTF
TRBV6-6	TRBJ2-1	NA	CASRRGRDYNEQFF
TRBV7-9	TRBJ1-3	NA	CASSLVWPGSGNTIYF
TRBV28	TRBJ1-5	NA	CATHRDTYSNQPQHF
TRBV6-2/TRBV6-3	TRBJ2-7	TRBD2	CASSPRLAGLYEQYF
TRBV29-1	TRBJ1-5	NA	CSVWAGFGNQPQHF
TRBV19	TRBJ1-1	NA	CASSIWTSTEAFF
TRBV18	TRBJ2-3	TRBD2	CASSQNGLAVDTQYF
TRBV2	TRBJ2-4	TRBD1	CASSEDRGDIQYF
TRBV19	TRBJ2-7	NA	CASSMGASYEQYF
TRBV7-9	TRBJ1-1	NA	CASSQTGRMNTEAFF
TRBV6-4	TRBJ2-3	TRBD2	CASSATSGHTQYF
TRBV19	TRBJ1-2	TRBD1	CASRGTGVGGYTF
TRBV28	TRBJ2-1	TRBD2	CASSFPTLAGGHNEQFF
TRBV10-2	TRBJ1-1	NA	CASSEQGNTEAFF
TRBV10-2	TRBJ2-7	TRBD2	CASSERLAASYEQYF
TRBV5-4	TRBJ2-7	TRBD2	CASSSGLAGGAYEQYF
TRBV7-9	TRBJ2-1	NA	CASSSTGSQWNGQFF
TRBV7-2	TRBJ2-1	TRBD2	CASSFPGGNNEQFF
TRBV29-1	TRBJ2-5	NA	CSVVVAQETQYF
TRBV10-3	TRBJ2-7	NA	CAISERGYEQYF
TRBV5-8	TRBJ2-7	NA	CASSSGFYEQYF
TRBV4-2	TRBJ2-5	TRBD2	CASSDLGGDQETQYF
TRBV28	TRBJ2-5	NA	CASGLEAGKKETQYF
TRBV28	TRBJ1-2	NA	CASSETRGYTF
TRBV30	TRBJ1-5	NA	CAWSVEDQPQHF